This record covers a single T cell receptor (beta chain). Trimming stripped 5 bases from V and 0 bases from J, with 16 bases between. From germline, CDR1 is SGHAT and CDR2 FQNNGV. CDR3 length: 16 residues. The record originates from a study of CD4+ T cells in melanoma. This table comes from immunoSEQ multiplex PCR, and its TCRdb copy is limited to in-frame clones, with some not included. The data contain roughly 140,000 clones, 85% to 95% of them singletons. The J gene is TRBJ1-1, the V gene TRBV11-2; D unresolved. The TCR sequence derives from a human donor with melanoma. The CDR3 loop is CASSRSNIGMNTEAFF. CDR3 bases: TGTGCCAGCAGCCGATCCAATATCGGGATGAACACTGAAGCTTTCTTT.